A single sample is the source of the 2 T cell receptor beta chains below, sequenced in a study of T cell responses to AZD1222 COVID-19 vaccine. Generated by immunoSEQ multiplex PCR, the TCRdb table keeps only in-frame clones and is missing some. The sample contains 150,000 to 200,000 clones, 90% to 95% of which appear only once. The sequences come from peripheral blood, collected 28 days after the second AZD1222 dose. These receptor sequences come from an adult who received the AZD1222 COVID-19 vaccine.

V and J are TRBV6-6 and TRBJ1-1, with D hard to call. Germline-derived CDR1 and CDR2 are MNHNY and SVGAGI (reference sequence). This CDR3 comprises 16 residues. The V end lost 2 bases, the J end lost 4 bases, and 17 bases lay between the germline ends. The CDR3 spells CASSYHLLGKGTEAFF. The CDR3 DNA sequence: TGTGCCAGCAGTTACCACCTCTTGGGGAAGGGCACTGAAGCTTTCTTT.

The rearrangement uses TRBV24-1 and TRBJ1-1, with 7 bases that match TRBD1. J was trimmed by 1 base and V by 5 bases; bases with no gene match: 3. There are 14 residues in the CDR3. Germline V lookup: CDR1 KGHDR, CDR2 SFDVKD. The CDR3 spells CATSGDRANTEAFF. DNA of the CDR3: TGTGCCACCAGTGGCGACAGGGCGAACACTGAAGCTTTCTTT.